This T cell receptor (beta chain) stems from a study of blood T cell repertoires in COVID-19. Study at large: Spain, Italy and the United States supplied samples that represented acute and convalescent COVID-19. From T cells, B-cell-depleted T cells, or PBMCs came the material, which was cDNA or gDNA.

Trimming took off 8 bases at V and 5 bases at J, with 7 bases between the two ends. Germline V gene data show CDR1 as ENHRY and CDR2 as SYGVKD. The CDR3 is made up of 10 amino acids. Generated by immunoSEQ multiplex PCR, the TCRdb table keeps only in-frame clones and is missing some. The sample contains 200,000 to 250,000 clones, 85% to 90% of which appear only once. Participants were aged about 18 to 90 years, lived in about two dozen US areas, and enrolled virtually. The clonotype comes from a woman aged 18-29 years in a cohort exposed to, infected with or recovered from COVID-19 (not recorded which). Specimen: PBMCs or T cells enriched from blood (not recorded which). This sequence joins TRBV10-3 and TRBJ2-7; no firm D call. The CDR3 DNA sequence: TGTGCCATCGGTACAAACGAGCAGTACTTC. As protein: CAIGTNEQYF.